Below are 6 T cell receptor beta chains sequenced from a single sample in a study of CD8 T cells in Susac syndrome. Random hexamers were used to reverse transcribe 0.5 to 1 ug of RNA. TCRdb reanalysed the immunoSEQ multiplex PCR reads using MiXCR and keeps one entry per CDR3 protein. The top ten hold around 0.55% of the sample, which has approximately 53,000 distinct CDR3 sequences, 93% seen once. Sequencing used CD8+ T cells from PBMCs. These receptors came from a human donor with multiple sclerosis.

V and J are TRBV29-1 and TRBJ2-1; 8 positions agree with TRBD1. J was trimmed by 5 bases and V by 1 base; bases with no gene match: 10. This CDR3 is built from 16 residues. Germline-derived CDR1 and CDR2 are SQVTM and ANQGSEA. CDR3 DNA sequence: TGCAGCGTTGAAGGACGATTGGGGACAGGCCACAATGAGCAGTTCTTC. This codes for CSVEGRLGTGHNEQFF.

The V call is TRBV2, the J call TRBJ2-5, with D unresolved. The V gene's germline CDR1 is SNHLY and CDR2 FYNNEI. V was cut by 8 bases and J by 5 bases, with 21 bases left in between. This CDR3 has 15 residues. This CDR3 reads CASLKVDPVGETQYF. CDR3 nucleotide sequence: TGTGCCAGCCTCAAAGTCGACCCCGTCGGGGAGACCCAGTACTTC. Drawing the rest from reference TRBV2 and TRBJ2-5, the complete variable domain is EPEVTQTPSHQVTQMGQEVILRCVPISNHLYFYWYRQILGQKVEFLVSFYNNEISEKSEIFDDQFSVERPDGSNFTLKIRSTKLEDSAMYFCASLKVDPVGETQYFGPGTRLLVL.

This clonotype was detected only once. The CDR3 DNA reads TGTGCCAGCAGTTTGCGGGGGGGTCTAAATGAGCAGTTCTTC. It encodes CASSLRGGLNEQFF. The rearrangement joins TRBV27 to TRBJ2-1, with 9 bases that match TRBD2. Germline trimming cut 3 bases from V and 7 bases from J; bases unmatched to any gene: 4. This CDR3 is 14 amino acids long. Looked up from germline, CDR1 is MNHEY and CDR2 is SMNVEV (reference sequence).

The J gene is TRBJ2-7, the V gene TRBV9; TRBD1 matches at 9 bases. The CDR3 spans 14 residues. Germline lookup yields CDR1 SGDLS and CDR2 YYNGEE. With V trimmed by 3 bases and J by 3 bases, 4 bases remained unmatched. The CDR3 DNA reads TGTGCCAGCAGCGCTACAGGGGGCAGCTACGAGCAGTACTTC. Its translation: CASSATGGSYEQYF.

The CDR3 DNA follows: TGTGCCAGCAGCCTCATCGGGGGGTCCACAGATACGCAGTATTTT. Amino acid sequence: CASSLIGGSTDTQYF. V is TRBV9 and J is TRBJ2-3, with TRBD2 identical over 7 bases. This CDR3 region has 15 residues. The V segment lost 4 bases and the J segment 2 bases; nucleotides outside the gene matches: 7. The germline V gene encodes CDR1 SGDLS and CDR2 YYNGEE.

The V gene is TRBV15, the J gene TRBJ2-1; 7 bases line up with TRBD2. The CDR3 extends over 13 amino acids. After removal of 5 bases from V and 8 bases from J, the junction contained 6 bases not matched to a gene. Germline CDR1 is LNHNV and CDR2 is YYDKDF (reference sequence). The CDR3 DNA reads as TGTGCCACCAGCCGGCGGGGGTTGGATGAGCAGTTCTTC. Its protein is CATSRRGLDEQFF. Combining the CDR3 with reference TRBV15 and TRBJ2-1 gives the whole variable domain DAMVIQNPRYQVTQFGKPVTLSCSQTLNHNVMYWYQQKSSQAPKLLFHYYDKDFNNEADTPDNFQSRRPNTSFCFLDIRSPGLGDTAMYLCATSRRGLDEQFFGPGTRLTVL.